This TCR beta chain was captured by sequencing in a study of cytomegalovirus exposure and HLA in healthy donors. Use of 60 Vbeta and 13 Jbeta primers characterized the PCR. Profiling relied on immunoSEQ multiplex PCR, and the TCRdb table lists in-frame clones only, not all of them. The sample yields about 120,000 clones, 78% seen once. Study-level points and caveats: About 87% or about 30% of the time was how often most TCR beta V segments were productive, according to an earlier analysis.

Comments on this clone: Its antigen is unidentified.

The sequencing input was PBMCs. The sequence derives from a middle-aged woman in good health and CMV-seronegative.

CDR3 amino acids: CASSLPPRGGRDTQYF. The CDR3 DNA follows: TGTGCCAGCAGTTTACCCCCCCGGGGTGGGCGGGATACGCAGTATTTT. This chain connects TRBV6-6 to TRBJ2-3; D perhaps matches TRBD2 (5 bases). The V gene's germline CDR1 is MNHNY and CDR2 SVGAGI (reference sequence). The CDR3 totals 16 residues. Trimming took 4 bases from V and 6 from J, leaving 20 bases between them.